This TCR beta chain is from a study of blood T cell repertoires in COVID-19. Background on the study: Sites across the United States, Italy and Spain contributed samples from acute and convalescent COVID-19. Nucleic acid was either cDNA or gDNA, and it came from T cells, B-cell-depleted T cells, or PBMCs.

Study processing details: Amplified reference gene primers provided the basis for estimating nucleated cell counts. The repertoire was sequenced with immunoSEQ multiplex PCR; TCRdb's copy has only in-frame clones and lacks some. D and trimming were read from the DNA, whereas the V and J calls and clone size are those reported in that table. The data contain 150,000 to 200,000 clones, about 86% of them singletons. The sequence was collected from a woman aged 25 to 39 with active or convalescent COVID-19. The sequencing sample was made of peripheral blood.

In nucleotides, the CDR3 is TGCGCCAGCCCCCCCGGGGGGAAGTACGAGCAGTACTTC. It specifies CASPPGGKYEQYF. V is TRBV10-1 and J is TRBJ2-7, with 7 bases identical to TRBD2. V was clipped by 8 bases and J by 4 bases; unmatched bases: 8. This CDR3 contains 13 residues. From germline, CDR1 is WNHNN and CDR2 SYGVQD (reference sequence).